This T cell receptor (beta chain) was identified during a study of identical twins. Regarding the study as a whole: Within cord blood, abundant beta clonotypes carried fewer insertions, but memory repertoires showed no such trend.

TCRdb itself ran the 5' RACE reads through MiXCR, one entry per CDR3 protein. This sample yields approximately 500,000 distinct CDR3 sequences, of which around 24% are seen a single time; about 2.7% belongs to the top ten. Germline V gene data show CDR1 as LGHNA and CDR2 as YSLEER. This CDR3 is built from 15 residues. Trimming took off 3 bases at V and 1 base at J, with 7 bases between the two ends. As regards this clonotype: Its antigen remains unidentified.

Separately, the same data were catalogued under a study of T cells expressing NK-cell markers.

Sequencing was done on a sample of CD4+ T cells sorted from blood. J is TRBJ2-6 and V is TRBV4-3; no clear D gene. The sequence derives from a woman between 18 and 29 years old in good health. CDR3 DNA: TGCGCCAGCAGCCAGCGAGGATCTGGGGCCAACGTCCTGACTTTC. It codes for CASSQRGSGANVLTF.